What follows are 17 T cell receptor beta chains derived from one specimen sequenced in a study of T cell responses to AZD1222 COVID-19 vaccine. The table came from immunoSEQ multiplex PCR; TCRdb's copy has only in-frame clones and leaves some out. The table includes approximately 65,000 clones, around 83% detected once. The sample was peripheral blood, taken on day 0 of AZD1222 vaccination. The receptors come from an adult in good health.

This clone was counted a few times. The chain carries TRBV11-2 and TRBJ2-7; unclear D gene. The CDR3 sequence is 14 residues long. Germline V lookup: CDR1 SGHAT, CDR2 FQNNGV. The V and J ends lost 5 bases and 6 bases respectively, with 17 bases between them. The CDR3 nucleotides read TGTGCCAGCAGCGTCGATTATCAAGCCCGCGAGCAGTACTTC. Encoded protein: CASSVDYQAREQYF.

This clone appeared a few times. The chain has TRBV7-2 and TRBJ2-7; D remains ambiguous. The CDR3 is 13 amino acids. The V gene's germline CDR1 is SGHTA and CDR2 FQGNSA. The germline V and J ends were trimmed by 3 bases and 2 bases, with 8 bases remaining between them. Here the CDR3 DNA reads TGTGCCAGCAGCTTGGGCCTAGCCTACGAGCAGTACTTC. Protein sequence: CASSLGLAYEQYF.

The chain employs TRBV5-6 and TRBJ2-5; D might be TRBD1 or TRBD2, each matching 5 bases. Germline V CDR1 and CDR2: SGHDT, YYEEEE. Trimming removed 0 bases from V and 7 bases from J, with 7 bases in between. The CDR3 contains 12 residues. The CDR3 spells CASSLDGGTQYF. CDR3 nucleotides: TGTGCCAGCAGCTTGGATGGGGGGACCCAGTACTTC.

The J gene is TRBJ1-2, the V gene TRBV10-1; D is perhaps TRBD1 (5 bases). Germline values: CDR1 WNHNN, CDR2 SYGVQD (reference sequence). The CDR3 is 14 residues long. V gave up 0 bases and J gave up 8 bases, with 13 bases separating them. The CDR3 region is CASSESIRGDGYTF. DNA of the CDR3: TGCGCCAGCAGTGAGTCGATTAGGGGCGACGGCTACACCTTC.

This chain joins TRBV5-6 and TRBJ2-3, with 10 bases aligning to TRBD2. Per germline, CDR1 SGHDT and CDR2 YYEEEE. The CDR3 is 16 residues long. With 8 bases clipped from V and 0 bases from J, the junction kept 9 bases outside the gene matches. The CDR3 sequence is CASRALSGGSTDTQYF. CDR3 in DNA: TGTGCCAGTAGGGCACTTAGCGGGGGGAGCACAGATACGCAGTATTTT.

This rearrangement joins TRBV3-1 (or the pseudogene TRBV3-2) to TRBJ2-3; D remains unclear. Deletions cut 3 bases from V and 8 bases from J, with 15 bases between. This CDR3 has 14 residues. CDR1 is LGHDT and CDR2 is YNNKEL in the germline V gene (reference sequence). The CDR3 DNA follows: TGTGCCAGCAGCCAGTATGACTCTGTTCCTACGCAGTATTTT. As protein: CASSQYDSVPTQYF.

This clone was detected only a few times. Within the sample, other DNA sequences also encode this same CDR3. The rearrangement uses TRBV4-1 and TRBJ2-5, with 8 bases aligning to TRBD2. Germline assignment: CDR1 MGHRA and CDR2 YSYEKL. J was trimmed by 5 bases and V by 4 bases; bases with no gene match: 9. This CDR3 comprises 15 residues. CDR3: CASSPGLGRRETQYF. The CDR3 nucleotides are TGCGCCAGCAGCCCGGGACTAGGCCGGCGTGAGACCCAGTACTTC.

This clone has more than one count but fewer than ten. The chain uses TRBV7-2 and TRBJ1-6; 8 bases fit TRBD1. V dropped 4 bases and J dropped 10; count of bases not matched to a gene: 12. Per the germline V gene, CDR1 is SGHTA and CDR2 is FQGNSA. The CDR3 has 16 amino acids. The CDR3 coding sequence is TGTGCCAGCAGCTACCGCGGACAGGGCGCTGGGTCACCCCTCCACTTT. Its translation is CASSYRGQGAGSPLHF.

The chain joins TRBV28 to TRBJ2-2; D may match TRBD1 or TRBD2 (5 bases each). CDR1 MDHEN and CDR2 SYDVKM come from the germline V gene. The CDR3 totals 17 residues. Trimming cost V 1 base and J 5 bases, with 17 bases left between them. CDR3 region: CASSLLSFTGGTGELFF. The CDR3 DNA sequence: TGTGCCAGCAGTTTATTAAGTTTCACAGGAGGAACCGGGGAGCTGTTTTTT.

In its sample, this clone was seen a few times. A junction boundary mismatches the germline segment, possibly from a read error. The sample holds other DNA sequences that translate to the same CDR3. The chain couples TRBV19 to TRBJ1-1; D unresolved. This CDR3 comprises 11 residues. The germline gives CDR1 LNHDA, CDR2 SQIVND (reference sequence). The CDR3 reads CASSIDTEAFF. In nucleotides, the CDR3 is TGTGCCAGTAGTATCGACACAGAAGCTTTCTTT.

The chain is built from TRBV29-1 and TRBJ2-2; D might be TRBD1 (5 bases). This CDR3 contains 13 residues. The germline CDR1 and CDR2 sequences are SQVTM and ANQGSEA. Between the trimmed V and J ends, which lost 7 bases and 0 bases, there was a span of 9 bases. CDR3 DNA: TGCAGCGCGACAGTCTCGAACACCGGGGAGCTGTTTTTT. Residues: CSATVSNTGELFF.

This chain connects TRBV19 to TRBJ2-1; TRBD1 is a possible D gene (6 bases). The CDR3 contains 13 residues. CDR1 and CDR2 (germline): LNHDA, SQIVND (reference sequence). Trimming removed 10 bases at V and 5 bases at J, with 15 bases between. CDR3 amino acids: CATRGGLDNEQFF. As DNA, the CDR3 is TGTGCCACCCGAGGGGGTCTTGACAATGAGCAGTTCTTC.

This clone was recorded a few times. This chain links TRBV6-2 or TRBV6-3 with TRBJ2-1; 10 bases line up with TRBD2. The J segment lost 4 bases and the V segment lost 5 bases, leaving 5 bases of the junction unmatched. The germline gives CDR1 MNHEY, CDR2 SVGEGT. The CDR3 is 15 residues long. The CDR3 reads CASSRGLAEYNEQFF. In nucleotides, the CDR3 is TGTGCCAGCAGTCGAGGACTAGCGGAATACAATGAGCAGTTCTTC.

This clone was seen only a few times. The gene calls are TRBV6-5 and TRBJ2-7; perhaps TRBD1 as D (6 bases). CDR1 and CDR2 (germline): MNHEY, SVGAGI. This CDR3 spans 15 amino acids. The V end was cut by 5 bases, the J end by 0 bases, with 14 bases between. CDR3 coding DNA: TGTGCCAGCAGTAGAGTGACAGGTCACTCCTACGAGCAGTACTTC. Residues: CASSRVTGHSYEQYF.

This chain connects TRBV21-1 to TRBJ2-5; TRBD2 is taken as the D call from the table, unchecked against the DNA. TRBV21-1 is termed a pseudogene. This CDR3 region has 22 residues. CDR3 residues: CASSKGSSRSVRVAGGQETQYF. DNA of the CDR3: TGTGCCAGCAGCAAAGGGTCCTCTCGGTCGGTTAGGGTAGCGGGGGGCCAAGAGACCCAGTACTTC.

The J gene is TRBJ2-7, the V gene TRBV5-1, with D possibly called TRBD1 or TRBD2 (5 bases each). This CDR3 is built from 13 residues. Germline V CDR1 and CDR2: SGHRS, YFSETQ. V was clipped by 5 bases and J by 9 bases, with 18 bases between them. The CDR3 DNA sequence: TGCGCCAGCAGTATCGGGACCCCCCTTGGGCAGTACTTC. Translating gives CASSIGTPLGQYF.

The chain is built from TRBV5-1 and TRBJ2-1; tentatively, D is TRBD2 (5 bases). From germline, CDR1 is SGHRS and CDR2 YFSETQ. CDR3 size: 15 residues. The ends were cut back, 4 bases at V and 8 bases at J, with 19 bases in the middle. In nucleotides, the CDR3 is TGCGCCAGCAGCCGGGGTAGCGCCAAACTCGATGAGCAGTTCTTC. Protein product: CASSRGSAKLDEQFF.